This section outlines one T cell receptor beta chain sequence together with its context. This sample was taken from a study of T-cell reconstitution after alpha-beta-depleted transplantation in children. Molecular barcoding with unique molecular identifiers was used for the TCRbeta library. TCRdb recomputed calls from the PCR reads with MiXCR, one row per CDR3 protein. Among about 340,000 distinct CDR3 sequences listed, 10% to 13% were seen once. The CDR3 runs to 13 residues. The V and J ends lost 7 bases and 2 bases, in that order; junction bases with no gene match: 5. Germline-derived CDR1 and CDR2 are MNHEY and SMNVEV (reference sequence).

This chain connects TRBV27 to TRBJ2-7, with 7 nucleotides matching TRBD2. The source material was PBMCs from the stem cell graft donor, sampled from the stem cell graft. This TCR was sampled from a human donor who donated a stem cell graft to a child with acute lymphoblastic leukemia. The CDR3, as DNA: TGTGCCAGCACCTCGGGGGGACCCTACGAGCAGTACTTC. Protein product: CASTSGGPYEQYF.